This TCR beta chain was captured by sequencing in a study of T cells after yellow fever vaccination. Study outcomes and limitations: The study noted that FACS-sorted repertoires could contain abundant clonotypes contaminating from the bulk population. Reappearance after the booster was seen for most primary-vaccination clones, at 95% to 98% CD4 and 75% to 90% CD8.

This clonotype was detected ten times or more. The CDR3 consists of 13 residues. With V trimmed by 3 bases and J by 4 bases, 5 bases remained unmatched. Germline V gene lookup returns CDR1 DFQATT and CDR2 SNEGSKA (reference sequence). TCRdb used MiXCR to reprocess the 5' RACE reads, holding one entry per CDR3 protein. The sample has more than 25,000 distinct CDR3 sequences, about 6% seen once. Sequenced material: PBMCs, either bulk or a sorted T-cell subset (CD4+, CD8+, memory, or dextramer-sorted; not recorded which), taken on the day of the yellow fever booster vaccination. The source of this sequence is a man aged 25-45 years who received the YFV17D yellow fever vaccine. The chain links TRBV20-1 to TRBJ1-1; 7 positions agree with TRBD1. This CDR3 reads CSASVRGVTEAFF. The CDR3 DNA sequence: TGCAGTGCTAGTGTCAGGGGGGTCACTGAAGCTTTCTTT.